This TCR beta chain appears in the sequencing data of a study of T cells in Graves' hyperthyroidism and ophthalmopathy (dated by TCRdb to the late 2010s). Concerning the study at large: Peripheral blood samples were taken at the time of initial diagnosis, prior to any treatment. Once sampling was done, hyperthyroidism patients were given methimazole at a starting dose of 30 mg daily, whereas ophthalmopathy patients were given high-dose intravenous methylprednisolone. A discovery cohort of roughly 100 patients, about 40 with Graves' ophthalmopathy and about 58 with stable Graves' hyperthyroidism, was used to find distinguishing TCR V-J signatures. The study also compared thyroid tissue and blood T-cell repertoires from roughly six Graves' hyperthyroidism patients. Prospective prediction of ophthalmopathy was tested in an independent validation cohort consisting of some 20 hyperthyroidism patients and approximately 16 patients who later progressed to ophthalmopathy. The paper describes TCR Vbeta CDR3 sequencing of fewer than 150 peripheral blood samples, made up of 43 ophthalmopathy patients, 70 to 75 hyperthyroidism patients and 17 progressor patients. The 100 discovery patients were divided at random into training and test sets in a 7:3 ratio.

In the ophthalmopathy patients, disease was moderately to severely active, with a Clinical Activity Score of 3 or more, a NOSPECS grade of 4 or more, and a duration of less than 3 months. Exclusion was applied to patients with uncontrolled infections, other autoimmune diseases, pregnancy or lactation. Diagnoses were established on the basis of clinical symptoms, serum thyroxine and TRAb, thyroid ultrasound, and orbital computed tomography. Ficoll-Paque density gradient centrifugation was used to isolate PBMCs from about 9.4 ml of fresh peripheral blood. Trizol reagent was used to extract total RNA, and RNA quality was then checked on an Agilent 2100 Bioanalyzer. Results and caveats for the whole study, not just this receptor: During validation, the model predicted progression to ophthalmopathy a median of around six months ahead of onset, with roughly 65% sensitivity and 72.22% specificity. Ophthalmopathy was separated from stable hyperthyroidism by a 13 V-J signature model, with 87.88% sensitivity and approximately 84% specificity obtained in cross-validation and 80%/75% obtained in testing. Sample size was not statistically predetermined, and investigators were not blinded to group allocation. Most expanded thyroid clonotypes (frequency above 0.001) were also detected in blood, a finding suggesting that blood repertoires may reflect thyroid immune responses.

TCR beta CDR3 regions were amplified from RNA transcripts. The first round of RT-PCR for the TCR CDR3 was performed with the HTBI primer set and the Qiagen OneStep RT-PCR kit. The libraries were constructed in a second round of multiplex PCR and then size-selected and purified. Sequencing of the libraries was done on an Illumina HiSeq2000 using paired-end 100 bp reads. Per the authors' processing: SOAPnuke was used to process the raw data, removing reads that contained adapters or uncalled bases, had a mean Phred below 15, or lacked an exact match to the constant primer or identifier. COPE v1.2.5 was used to merge the high-quality paired reads, and each unique nucleotide sequence was defined as a clonotype. Clonotypes were aligned to IMGT TRBV, TRBD and TRBJ reference segments using MiTCR v1.1. The analysis included only V-J combinations with a frequency above 0.0001, which together covered around 99% of the repertoires. A TCS score was defined as the ratio between F50 (clonal expansion) and ExV (chaos), using BLOSUM62-based TCRdist between CDR3 peptides within each V-J. Welch's t-statistics and random forest reduced around 550 V-J features to 10 to 15, which were used in a naive Bayes classifier (R e1071). Thyroid-blood repertoire similarity was quantified with the Morisita-Horn index. TCRdb's own reprocessing of the public reads used fastp at Q25 and MiXCR and kept productive beta chains. One record per CDR3 amino acid sequence lists the most common genes and DNA. These V and J calls are TCRdb output, not the study's own analysis. The sample data list more than 500,000 distinct CDR3 sequences, and about 15% of these were observed just once. The ten largest clonotypes hold 3.5% to 4.5% of the sample.

The sample holds a few counts of this clonotype. Its antigen remains unidentified. Since a much larger clone is just one base distant, this may be a read error. This clonotype was sampled from a woman aged 35 to 49 with Graves' ophthalmopathy. The sample was blood.

At the DNA level, the sequence is TGTGCCAGCACTGACAGGCTGAACACTGAAGCTTTCTTT. Translated, this gives CASTDRLNTEAFF. The chain is made from TRBV6-2 or TRBV6-3 and TRBJ1-1; a tentative D match to TRBD1 spans 6 bases. V gives up 7 bases and J gives up 0 bases, and the segment between their germline ends measures 9 bases. From its cysteine to its phenylalanine, the CDR3 spans 13 amino acids. Kept here is only the CDR3 DNA, which spans 39 bases and is read in frame from base 1. Via the germline V gene, CDR1 is MNHEY and CDR2 SVGEGT.